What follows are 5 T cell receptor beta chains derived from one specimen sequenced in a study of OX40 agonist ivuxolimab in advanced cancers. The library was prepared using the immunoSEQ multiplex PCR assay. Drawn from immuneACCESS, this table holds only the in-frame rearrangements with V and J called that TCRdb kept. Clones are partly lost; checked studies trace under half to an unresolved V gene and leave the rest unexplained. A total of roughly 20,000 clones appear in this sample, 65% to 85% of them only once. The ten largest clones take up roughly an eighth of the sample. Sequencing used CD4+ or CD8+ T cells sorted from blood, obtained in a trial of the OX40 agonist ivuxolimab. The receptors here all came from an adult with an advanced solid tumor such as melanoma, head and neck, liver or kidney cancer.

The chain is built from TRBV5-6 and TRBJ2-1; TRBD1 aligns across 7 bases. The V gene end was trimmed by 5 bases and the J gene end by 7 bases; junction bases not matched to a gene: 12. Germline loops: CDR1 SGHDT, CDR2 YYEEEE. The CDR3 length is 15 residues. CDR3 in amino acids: CASSTPGQRFNEQFF. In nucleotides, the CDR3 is TGTGCCAGCAGTACGCCGGGACAGCGTTTTAATGAGCAGTTCTTC.

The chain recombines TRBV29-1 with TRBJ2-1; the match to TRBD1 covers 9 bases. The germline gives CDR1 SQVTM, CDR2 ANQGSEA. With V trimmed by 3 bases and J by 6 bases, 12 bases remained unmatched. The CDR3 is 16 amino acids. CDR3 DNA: TGCAGCGTTGATGGCCTCCGGGACAGGGATGTCAATGAGCAGTTCTTC. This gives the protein CSVDGLRDRDVNEQFF.

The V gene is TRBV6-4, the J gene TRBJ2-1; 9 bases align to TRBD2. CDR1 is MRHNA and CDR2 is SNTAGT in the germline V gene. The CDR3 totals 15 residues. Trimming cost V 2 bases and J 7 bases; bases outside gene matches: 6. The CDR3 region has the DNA TGTGCCAGCAGTGACGAGGCGGGAGGGGGGAATGAGCAGTTCTTC. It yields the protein CASSDEAGGGNEQFF.

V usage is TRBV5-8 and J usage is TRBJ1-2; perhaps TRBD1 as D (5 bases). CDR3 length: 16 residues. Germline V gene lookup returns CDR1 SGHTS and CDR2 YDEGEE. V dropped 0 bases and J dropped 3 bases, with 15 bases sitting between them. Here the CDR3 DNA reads TGTGCCAGCAGCTTGGCGGCCAGGGTAGGGTACTATGGCTACACCTTC. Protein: CASSLAARVGYYGYTF.

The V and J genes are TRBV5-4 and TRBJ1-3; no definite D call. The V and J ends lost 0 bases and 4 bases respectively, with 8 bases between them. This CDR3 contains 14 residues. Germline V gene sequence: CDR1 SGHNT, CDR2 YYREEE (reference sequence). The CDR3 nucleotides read TGTGCCAGCAGCTTGGCCCCCTCCGGAAACACCATATATTTT. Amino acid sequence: CASSLAPSGNTIYF.